One T cell receptor beta chain is described in this entry. This entry comes from a study of CD8 T cells in Susac syndrome. The CDR3 spans 17 residues. From germline, CDR1 is DFQATT and CDR2 SNEGSKA (reference sequence). The V gene lost 4 bases and the J gene lost 1 base, with 20 bases spanning the gap. RNA amounts of about 0.5 to 1 ug underwent reverse transcription with random hexamers. TCRdb re-called the immunoSEQ multiplex PCR reads through MiXCR, storing one row per CDR3 protein. The sample carries 110,000 to 150,000 distinct CDR3 sequences, approximately 95% recorded once. The origin of this receptor is a human donor with Susac syndrome. This chain links TRBV20-1 with TRBJ2-4, with D perhaps TRBD1 or TRBD2 (7 bases each). The specimen was CD4+ T cells from PBMCs. CDR3 nucleotide sequence: TGCAGTGCTAAACGACTAGCCCAGGGGGGGGCCAAAAACATTCAGTACTTC. Translating it yields CSAKRLAQGGAKNIQYF.